This paragraph reports one T cell receptor beta chain. A much larger clonotype is one base distant, so this may be a read error. A TCRbeta library incorporating unique molecular identifiers was prepared. One entry per CDR3 protein, called by TCRdb with MiXCR from the PCR reads. Here the sample spans approximately 240,000 distinct CDR3 sequences, around 8.9% being singletons. Looked up from germline, CDR1 is SGHRS and CDR2 is YFSETQ. The length of the CDR3 is 13 residues. This sample was included in a study of T-cell reconstitution after alpha-beta-depleted transplantation in children. The chain is built from TRBV5-1 and TRBJ2-7; D is perhaps TRBD1 (6 bases). Specimen: PBMCs from the stem cell graft donor, collected from the stem cell graft. The sequence was obtained from a human donor who donated a stem cell graft to a child with SCID. The CDR3 reads CASSAGQLYGQYF. CDR3 coding DNA: TGCGCCAGCAGCGCCGGACAGCTCTACGGGCAGTACTTC.